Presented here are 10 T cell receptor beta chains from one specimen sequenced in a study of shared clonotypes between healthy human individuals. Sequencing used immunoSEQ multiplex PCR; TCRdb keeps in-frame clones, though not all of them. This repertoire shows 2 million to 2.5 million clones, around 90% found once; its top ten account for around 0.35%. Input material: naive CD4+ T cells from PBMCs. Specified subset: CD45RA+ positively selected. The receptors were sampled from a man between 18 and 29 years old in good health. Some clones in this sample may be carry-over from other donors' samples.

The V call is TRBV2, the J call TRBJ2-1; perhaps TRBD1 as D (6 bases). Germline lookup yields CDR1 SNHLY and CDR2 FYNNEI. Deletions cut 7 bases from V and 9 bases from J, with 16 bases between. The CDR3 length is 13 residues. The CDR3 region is CASTGVATGEQFF. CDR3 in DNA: TGTGCCAGCACAGGGGTTGCGACAGGTGAGCAGTTCTTC.

CDR3 DNA sequence: TGTGCCAGCAGTAGAGACAGAACGAAAGCTTTCTTT. This gives the protein CASSRDRTKAFF. This chain connects TRBV27 to TRBJ1-1; D is perhaps TRBD1 (5 bases). Germline CDR1 and CDR2: MNHEY and SMNVEV (reference sequence). The CDR3 is 12 amino acids. Trimming took off 5 bases at V and 9 bases at J, with 13 bases between the two ends.

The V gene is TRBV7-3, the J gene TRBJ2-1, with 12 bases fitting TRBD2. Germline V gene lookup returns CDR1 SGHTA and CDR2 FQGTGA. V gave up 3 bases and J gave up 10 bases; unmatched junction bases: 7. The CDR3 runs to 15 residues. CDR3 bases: TGTGCCAGCAGCTTTCGACTAGCGGGAGTTAACGAGCAGTTCTTC. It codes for CASSFRLAGVNEQFF. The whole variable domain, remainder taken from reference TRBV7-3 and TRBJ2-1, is GAGVSQTPSNKVTEKGKYVELRCDPISGHTALYWYRQSLGQGPEFLIYFQGTGAADDSGLPNDRFFAVRPEGSVSTLKIQRTERGDSAVYLCASSFRLAGVNEQFFGPGTRLTVL.

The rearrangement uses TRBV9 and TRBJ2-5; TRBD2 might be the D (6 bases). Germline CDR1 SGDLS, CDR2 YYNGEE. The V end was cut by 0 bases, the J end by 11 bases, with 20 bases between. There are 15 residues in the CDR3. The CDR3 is CASSVDLGTSPDQYF. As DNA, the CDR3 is TGTGCCAGCAGCGTAGATTTAGGCACTAGCCCTGATCAGTACTTC.

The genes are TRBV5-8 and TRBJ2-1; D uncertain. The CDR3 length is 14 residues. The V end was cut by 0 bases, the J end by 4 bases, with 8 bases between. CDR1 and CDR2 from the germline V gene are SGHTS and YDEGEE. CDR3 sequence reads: CASSLEPVYNEQFF. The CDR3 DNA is TGTGCCAGCAGCTTGGAACCAGTTTACAATGAGCAGTTCTTC.

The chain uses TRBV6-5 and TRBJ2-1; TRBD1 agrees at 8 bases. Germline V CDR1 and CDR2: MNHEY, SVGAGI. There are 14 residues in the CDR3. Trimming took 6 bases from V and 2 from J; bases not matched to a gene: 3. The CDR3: CASSPGQAYNEQFF. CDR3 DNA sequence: TGTGCCAGCAGCCCGGGACAGGCCTACAATGAGCAGTTCTTC.

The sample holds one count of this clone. The CDR3 reads CASSPEVRTEAFF. CDR3 in DNA: TGCGCCAGCAGCCCTGAAGTTAGGACTGAAGCTTTCTTT. This sequence joins TRBV5-1 and TRBJ1-1; D gene unclear. The CDR3 extends over 13 amino acids. Germline values: CDR1 SGHRS, CDR2 YFSETQ. V gave up 4 bases and J gave up 5 bases, with 12 bases separating them.

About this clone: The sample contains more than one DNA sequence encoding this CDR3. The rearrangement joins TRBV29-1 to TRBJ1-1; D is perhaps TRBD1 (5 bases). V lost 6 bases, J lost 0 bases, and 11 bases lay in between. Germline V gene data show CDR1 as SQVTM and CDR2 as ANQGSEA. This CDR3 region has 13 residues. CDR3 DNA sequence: TGCAGCGTCGCCGAGGACATGAACACTGAAGCTTTCTTT. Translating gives CSVAEDMNTEAFF. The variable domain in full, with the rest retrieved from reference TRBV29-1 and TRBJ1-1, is SAVISQKPSRDICQRGTSLTIQCQVDSQVTMMFWYRQQPGQSLTLIATANQGSEATYESGFVIDKFPISRPNLTFSTLTVSNMSPEDSSIYLCSVAEDMNTEAFFGQGTRLTVV.

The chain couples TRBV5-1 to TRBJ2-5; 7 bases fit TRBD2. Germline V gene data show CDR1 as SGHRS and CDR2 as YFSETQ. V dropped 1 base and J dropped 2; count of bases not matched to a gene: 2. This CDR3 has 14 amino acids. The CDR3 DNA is TGCGCCAGCAGCTTGTTTAGCGGGCAAGAGACCCAGTACTTC. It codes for CASSLFSGQETQYF.

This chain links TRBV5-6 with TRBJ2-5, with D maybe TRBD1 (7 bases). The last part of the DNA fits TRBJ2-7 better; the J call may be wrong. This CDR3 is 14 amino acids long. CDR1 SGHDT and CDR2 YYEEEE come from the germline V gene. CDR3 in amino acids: CASSSGGGRYEQYF. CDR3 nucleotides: TGTGCCAGCAGCTCAGGAGGGGGCCGGTACGAGCAGTACTTC.